The 26 T cell receptor beta chains reported below all come from one sample, sequenced in a study of response to subunit inactivated influenza vaccine. TCRdb used MiXCR to reprocess the RT-PCR reads, holding one entry per CDR3 protein. Altogether 550,000 to 650,000 distinct CDR3 sequences are present, approximately 10% being singletons, with the ten largest covering roughly 10%. The source material was PBMCs from blood, sampled on the day of vaccination. The source is a man aged 45 to 65 who received an inactivated influenza vaccine.

This clonotype was seen at least ten times. The chain links TRBV7-9 to TRBJ2-1; 10 nucleotides match TRBD2. With V trimmed by 4 bases and J by 6 bases, 6 bases remained unmatched. The CDR3 sequence is 15 residues long. Germline assignment: CDR1 SEHNR and CDR2 FQNEAQ (reference sequence). The CDR3 DNA follows: TGTGCCAGCAGCTCCGTAGCGGGAGGAGGCAATGAGCAGTTCTTC. Residues: CASSSVAGGGNEQFF.

This clonotype was recorded at least ten times. The rearrangement uses TRBV29-1 and TRBJ1-5; 10 bases agree with TRBD1. Per the germline V gene, CDR1 is SQVTM and CDR2 is ANQGSEA. V was pared by 6 bases and J by 2 bases, with 10 bases of the junction left unmatched. The CDR3 is 16 residues long. The DNA for the CDR3 is TGCAGCGTCCTGGATACCGGGACAGGGGGCAATCAGCCCCAGCATTTT. It yields the protein CSVLDTGTGGNQPQHF.

This chain joins TRBV6-1 and TRBJ2-7; 11 bases are a match to TRBD2. CDR1 and CDR2 from the germline V gene are MNHNS and SASEGT. V shed 3 bases and J 6 bases; nucleotides not matched to a gene: 7. The CDR3 length is 15 residues. CDR3 residues: CASSDKTSGMGEQYF. In DNA form, the CDR3 reads TGTGCCAGCAGTGACAAGACTAGCGGGATGGGCGAGCAGTACTTC.

The V gene is TRBV4-2, the J gene TRBJ2-7, with D maybe TRBD2 (7 bases). Per the germline V gene, CDR1 is LGHNA and CDR2 is YNFKEQ. The CDR3 loop spans 18 amino acids. The germline V and J ends were trimmed by 0 bases and 0 bases, with 18 bases remaining between them. The CDR3 DNA sequence: TGTGCCAGCAGCCAAGATCGGAGGTTGCGGGGGCCCTCCTACGAGCAGTACTTC. Residues: CASSQDRRLRGPSYEQYF.

This clonotype was counted many times. The chain has TRBV7-2 and TRBJ2-1; 10 nucleotides line up with TRBD2. The CDR3 has 17 amino acids. Germline V gene lookup returns CDR1 SGHTA and CDR2 FQGNSA. J was trimmed by 4 bases and V by 4 bases; bases with no gene match: 10. CDR3: CASSSPASGGQYNEQFF. The DNA of the CDR3 is TGTGCCAGCAGCTCACCCGCTAGCGGGGGCCAATACAATGAGCAGTTCTTC.

J is TRBJ2-1 and V is TRBV7-6; 8 bases agree with TRBD2. Trimming at V came to 4 bases and at J to 6 bases, leaving 2 bases not matched to a gene. The germline V gene encodes CDR1 SGHVS and CDR2 FNYEAQ. This CDR3 is 13 amino acids long. CDR3 nucleotide sequence: TGTGCCAGCAGCTATCTAGCGGGCAATGAGCAGTTCTTC. Protein product: CASSYLAGNEQFF.

Remarks on this clonotype: One junction end does not reproduce the germline sequence, and a read error may be involved. The chain carries TRBV20-1 and TRBJ2-5; D possibly matches TRBD1 or TRBD2 (5 bases each). The CDR3 sequence is 15 residues long. In germline, CDR1 is DFQATT, CDR2 SNEGSKA (reference sequence). The CDR3 region has the DNA TGCAGTCCTAGAGTCTTCCCCGGGACCGAAGAGACCCAGTACTTC. Translation gives CSPRVFPGTEETQYF.

A remark on this clonotype: This may stem from a read error, because a much larger clone lies one nucleotide away. The rearrangement joins TRBV12-3 or TRBV12-4 to TRBJ1-1; D might be TRBD1 (5 bases). This CDR3 has 14 residues. The V and J ends lost 6 bases and 4 bases respectively, with 15 bases between them. CDR3 bases: TGTGCCAGCAGAGGGGACCTGACGAGCACTGAAGCTTTCTTT. It encodes CASRGDLTSTEAFF.

This clonotype appeared a few times. The genes are TRBV5-5 and TRBJ2-2; the D is unclear. The V and J ends lost 1 base and 5 bases respectively, with 12 bases between them. The germline gives CDR1 SGHKS, CDR2 YYEKEE (reference sequence). The CDR3 consists of 15 residues. As DNA, the CDR3 is TGTGCCAGCAGCTTGCAAACGGTTTTAACCGGGGAGCTGTTTTTT. Amino acid sequence: CASSLQTVLTGELFF. The full variable domain, rest sourced from reference TRBV5-5 and TRBJ2-2, is DAGVTQSPTHLIKTRGQQVTLRCSPISGHKSVSWYQQVLGQGPQFIFQYYEKEERGRGNFPDRFSARQFPNYSSELNVNALLLGDSALYLCASSLQTVLTGELFFGEGSRLTVL.

This clonotype has only a few counts. The chain combines TRBV11-2 with TRBJ2-3; D unclear. Between the trimmed V and J ends, which lost 2 bases and 6 bases, there was a span of 6 bases. CDR1 and CDR2 (germline): SGHAT, FQNNGV. The CDR3 sequence is 12 residues long. The CDR3 nucleotides are TGTGCCAGCAGCTTAACGTTGGATACGCAGTATTTT. Protein product: CASSLTLDTQYF.

This clonotype has only a few counts. The CDR3 DNA follows: TGCAGCGTTGCTTATGGACAGAGCTCCTACAATGAGCAGTTCTTC. This gives the protein CSVAYGQSSYNEQFF. The chain combines TRBV29-1 with TRBJ2-1; TRBD1 might be the D (6 bases). V was shortened by 4 bases and J by 0 bases, with 13 bases between the two germline ends. The CDR3 runs 15 residues. CDR1 is SQVTM, CDR2 ANQGSEA, per germline.

The CDR3 DNA is TGCGCCAGCAGCTTGAACAGGGACGGCTACGAGCAGTACTTC. Amino acids: CASSLNRDGYEQYF. The chain carries TRBV5-1 and TRBJ2-7; D is possibly TRBD1 (6 bases). Trimming left V 1 base short and J 3 bases short, with 11 bases between. The CDR3 length is 14 residues. Germline CDR1 reads SGHRS; CDR2 reads YFSETQ.

This clonotype was seen only a few times. The V call is TRBV20-1, the J call TRBJ2-7; possibly TRBD2 for D (6 bases). This CDR3 has 14 residues. Trimming removed 3 bases at V and 2 bases at J, with 14 bases between. CDR1 and CDR2 (germline): DFQATT, SNEGSKA (reference sequence). CDR3 DNA sequence: TGCAGTGCTAGTTACGGGACTGCCACCTACGAGCAGTACTTC. Amino acids: CSASYGTATYEQYF.

V and J are TRBV20-1 and TRBJ1-2, with D unclear. Germline values: CDR1 DFQATT, CDR2 SNEGSKA (reference sequence). The CDR3 has 10 amino acids. CDR3 in amino acids: CSAYNYGYTF. DNA for the CDR3: TGCAGCGCTTATAACTATGGCTACACCTTC.

In its sample, this clonotype was seen many times. The rearrangement joins TRBV10-3 to TRBJ1-5; D unclear. V was shortened by 3 bases and J by 1 base, with 4 bases between the two germline ends. The CDR3 loop spans 13 amino acids. From germline, CDR1 is ENHRY and CDR2 SYGVKD. The CDR3 sequence: CAISEFSNQPQHF. CDR3 nucleotide sequence: TGTGCCATCAGTGAATTCAGCAATCAGCCCCAGCATTTT.

This clonotype was recorded a few times. The chain combines TRBV20-1 with TRBJ2-5; D is unresolved. Trimming pared 6 bases from V and 0 bases from J, leaving 17 bases between. This CDR3 is 15 amino acids long. Germline V gives CDR1 DFQATT, CDR2 SNEGSKA (reference sequence). CDR3: CSALGRIRNQETQYF. Written as DNA, the CDR3 is TGCAGTGCCCTCGGTAGGATTAGGAACCAAGAGACCCAGTACTTC.

DNA of the CDR3: TGTGCCAGTAGCGCGGCCGGGACAGGGGTCTCGTTCCCCCAGCATTTT. Residues: CASSAAGTGVSFPQHF. The rearrangement links TRBV19 to TRBJ1-5; 10 nucleotides align to TRBD1. The germline V gene encodes CDR1 LNHDA and CDR2 SQIVND (reference sequence). V lost 6 bases to trimming and J lost 10 bases; unmatched junction nucleotides: 15. This CDR3 is built from 16 residues.

The chain has TRBV29-1 and TRBJ2-7, with D unresolved. Germline lookup yields CDR1 SQVTM and CDR2 ANQGSEA. V lost 4 bases to trimming and J lost 2 bases, with 12 bases between them. CDR3 length equals 13 residues. The CDR3 nucleotides read TGCAGCGTTGGATCCGGCCTTGCCTACGAGCAGTACTTC. Encoded protein: CSVGSGLAYEQYF.

In its sample, this clonotype was seen many times. The J gene is TRBJ2-1, the V gene TRBV7-9; D not resolved. Germline V lookup: CDR1 SEHNR, CDR2 FQNEAQ (reference sequence). The CDR3 runs to 13 residues. V lost 0 bases, J lost 6 bases, and 6 bases lay in between. CDR3 protein: CASSLAPPNEQFF. The DNA for the CDR3 is TGTGCCAGCAGCTTAGCGCCTCCCAATGAGCAGTTCTTC.

V and J are TRBV6-2 or TRBV6-3 and TRBJ2-4, with D possibly being TRBD1 (5 bases). The germline V gene encodes CDR1 MNHEY and CDR2 SVGEGT. The CDR3 is made up of 17 amino acids. V lost 7 bases and J lost 0, with 19 bases in between. The CDR3 loop reads CASTDWGHFLAKNIQYF. The CDR3 coding sequence is TGTGCCAGCACCGACTGGGGCCACTTCCTAGCCAAAAACATTCAGTACTTC.

The chain employs TRBV24-1 and TRBJ2-1; D unresolved. The germline gives CDR1 KGHDR, CDR2 SFDVKD. CDR3 length: 16 residues. Between the trimmed V and J ends, which lost 3 bases and 2 bases, there was a span of 13 bases. CDR3 sequence (DNA): TGTGCCACCAGTGATACGACGGATAACACCTACAATGAGCAGTTCTTC. The encoded protein is CATSDTTDNTYNEQFF.

This clonotype was counted ten times or more. V usage is TRBV7-3 and J usage is TRBJ2-1; 15 bases are a match to TRBD2. Per germline, CDR1 SGHTA and CDR2 FQGTGA. The junction had 8 bases not matched to a gene; V was cut back by 5 bases and J by 9 bases. CDR3 size: 16 residues. This CDR3 is CASSPHGLAGGAEQFF. The CDR3, as DNA: TGTGCCAGCAGCCCCCACGGACTAGCGGGAGGGGCTGAGCAGTTCTTC.

This clonotype was found a few times. This rearrangement joins TRBV7-9 to TRBJ1-6, with D possibly TRBD1 on 6 matching bases. The germline V gene has CDR1 SEHNR and CDR2 FQNEAQ (reference sequence). The CDR3 is made up of 14 amino acids. V lost 2 bases and J 8 bases, leaving 10 bases between the germline ends. CDR3 coding DNA: TGTGCCAGCAGCTTACTAGGGGGATATTCACCCCTCCACTTT. The encoded protein is CASSLLGGYSPLHF. The variable domain in full, completed from reference TRBV7-9 and TRBJ1-6, reads DTGVSQNPRHKITKRGQNVTFRCDPISEHNRLYWYRQTLGQGPEFLTYFQNEAQLEKSRLLSDRFSAERPKGSFSTLEIQRTEQGDSAMYLCASSLLGGYSPLHFGNGTRLTVT.

The chain has TRBV9 and TRBJ2-7; D is unresolved. The CDR3 sequence is 14 residues long. The V gene lost 0 bases and the J gene lost 2 bases, with 9 bases spanning the gap. CDR1 and CDR2 from the germline V gene are SGDLS and YYNGEE. CDR3 coding DNA: TGTGCCAGCAGCGTAGGTTTCCGAACCTACGAGCAGTACTTC. Amino acid sequence: CASSVGFRTYEQYF.

This clonotype was detected ten times or more. V and J are TRBV7-2 and TRBJ1-5; possibly TRBD1 for D (6 bases). CDR3 length: 14 amino acids. The V gene's germline CDR1 is SGHTA and CDR2 FQGNSA. The germline V and J ends were trimmed by 1 base and 5 bases, with 9 bases remaining between them. CDR3 sequence (DNA): TGTGCCAGCAGCTTAGTAGGGGGAGATCAGCCCCAGCATTTT. Encoded protein: CASSLVGGDQPQHF.

The chain employs TRBV13 and TRBJ2-7; 7 bases align to TRBD1. Trimming removed 5 bases from V and 2 bases from J; junction bases left unmatched: 6. CDR3 length equals 14 residues. The germline V gene encodes CDR1 PRHDT and CDR2 FYEKMQ (reference sequence). The CDR3 loop is CASSHPGQAYEQYF. CDR3 in DNA: TGTGCCAGCAGCCACCCCGGACAGGCCTACGAGCAGTACTTC. The full variable domain, with the rest looked up from reference TRBV13 and TRBJ2-7, is AAGVIQSPRHLIKEKRETATLKCYPIPRHDTVYWYQQGPGQDPQFLISFYEKMQSDKGSIPDRFSAQQFSDYHSELNMSSLELGDSALYFCASSHPGQAYEQYFGPGTRLTVT.